This T cell receptor (beta chain) was sequenced for a study of T-cell memory formation after mild COVID-19. TCRdb reprocessed the 5' RACE reads with MiXCR, giving one entry per CDR3 protein. The sample has under 300,000 distinct CDR3 sequences; under 8.5% are singletons. Germline V CDR1 and CDR2: SGHTA, FQGNSA. The V and J ends lost 1 base and 0 bases respectively, with 7 bases between them. The CDR3 extends over 15 amino acids. There are a few counts of this clonotype. This receptor was taken from a man younger than 30 who had mild COVID-19 (a few samples of this study predate the infection). Cell type and time point are not known. V gene TRBV7-2 combines with J gene TRBJ1-5; D remains unclear. Sequencing was done on a sample of PBMCs or a T cell subset sorted from them (not recorded which). This CDR3 reads CASSLVSYSNQPQHF. DNA of the CDR3: TGTGCCAGCAGCTTAGTGAGTTATAGCAATCAGCCCCAGCATTTT.